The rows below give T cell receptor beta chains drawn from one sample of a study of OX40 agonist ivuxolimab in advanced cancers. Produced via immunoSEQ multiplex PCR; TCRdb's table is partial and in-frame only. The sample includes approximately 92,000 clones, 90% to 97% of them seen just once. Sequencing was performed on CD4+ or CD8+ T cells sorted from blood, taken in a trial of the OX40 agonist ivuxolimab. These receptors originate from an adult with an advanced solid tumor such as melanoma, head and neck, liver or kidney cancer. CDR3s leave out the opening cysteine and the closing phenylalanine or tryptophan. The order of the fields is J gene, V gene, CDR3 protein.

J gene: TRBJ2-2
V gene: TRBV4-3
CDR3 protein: ASSQDEGGGTGNTGELF

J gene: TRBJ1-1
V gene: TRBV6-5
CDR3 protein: ASLMGGLNTEAF

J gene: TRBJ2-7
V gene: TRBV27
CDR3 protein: ASSLSLGHPYEQY

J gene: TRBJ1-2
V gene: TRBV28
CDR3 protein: YLPAQVVNYGYT

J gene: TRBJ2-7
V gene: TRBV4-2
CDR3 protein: ASSQDSGVEQY

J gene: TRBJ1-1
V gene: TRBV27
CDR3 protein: ASSREGGPNTEAF

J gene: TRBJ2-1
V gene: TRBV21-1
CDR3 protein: ASSLGTPVGSYNEQF

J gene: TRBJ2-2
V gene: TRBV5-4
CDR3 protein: ASSLMSGESSRELF

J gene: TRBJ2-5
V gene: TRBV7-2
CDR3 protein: ASSSRGGSPETQY

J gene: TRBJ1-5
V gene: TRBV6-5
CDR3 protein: ASSYSQYSNQPQH